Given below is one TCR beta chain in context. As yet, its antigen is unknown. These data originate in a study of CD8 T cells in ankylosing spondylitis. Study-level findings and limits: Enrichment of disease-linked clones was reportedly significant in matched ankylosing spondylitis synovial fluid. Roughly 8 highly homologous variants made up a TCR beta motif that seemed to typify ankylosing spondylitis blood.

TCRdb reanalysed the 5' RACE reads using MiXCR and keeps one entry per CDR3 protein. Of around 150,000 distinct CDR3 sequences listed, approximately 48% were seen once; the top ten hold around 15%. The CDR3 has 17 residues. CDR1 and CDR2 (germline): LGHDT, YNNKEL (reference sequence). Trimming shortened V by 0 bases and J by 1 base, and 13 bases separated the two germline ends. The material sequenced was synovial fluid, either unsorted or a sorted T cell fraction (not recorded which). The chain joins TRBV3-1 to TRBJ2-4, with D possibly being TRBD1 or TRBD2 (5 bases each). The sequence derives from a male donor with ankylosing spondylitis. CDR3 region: CASSQDGTWLAKNIQYF. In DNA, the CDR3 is TGTGCCAGCAGCCAAGATGGGACGTGGTTGGCCAAAAACATTCAGTACTTC.